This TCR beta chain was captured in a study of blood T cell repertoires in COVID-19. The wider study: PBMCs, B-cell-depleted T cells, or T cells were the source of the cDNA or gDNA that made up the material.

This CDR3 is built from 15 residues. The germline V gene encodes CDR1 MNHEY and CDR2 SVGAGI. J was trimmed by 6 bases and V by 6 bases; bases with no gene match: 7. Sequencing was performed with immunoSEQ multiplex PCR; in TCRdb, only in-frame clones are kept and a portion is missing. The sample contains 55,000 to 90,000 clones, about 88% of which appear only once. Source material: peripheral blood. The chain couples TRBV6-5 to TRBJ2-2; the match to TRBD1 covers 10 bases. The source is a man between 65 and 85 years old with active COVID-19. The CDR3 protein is CASSRDRGPSGELFF. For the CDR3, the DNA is TGTGCCAGCAGCCGCGACAGGGGGCCCTCCGGGGAGCTGTTTTTT.